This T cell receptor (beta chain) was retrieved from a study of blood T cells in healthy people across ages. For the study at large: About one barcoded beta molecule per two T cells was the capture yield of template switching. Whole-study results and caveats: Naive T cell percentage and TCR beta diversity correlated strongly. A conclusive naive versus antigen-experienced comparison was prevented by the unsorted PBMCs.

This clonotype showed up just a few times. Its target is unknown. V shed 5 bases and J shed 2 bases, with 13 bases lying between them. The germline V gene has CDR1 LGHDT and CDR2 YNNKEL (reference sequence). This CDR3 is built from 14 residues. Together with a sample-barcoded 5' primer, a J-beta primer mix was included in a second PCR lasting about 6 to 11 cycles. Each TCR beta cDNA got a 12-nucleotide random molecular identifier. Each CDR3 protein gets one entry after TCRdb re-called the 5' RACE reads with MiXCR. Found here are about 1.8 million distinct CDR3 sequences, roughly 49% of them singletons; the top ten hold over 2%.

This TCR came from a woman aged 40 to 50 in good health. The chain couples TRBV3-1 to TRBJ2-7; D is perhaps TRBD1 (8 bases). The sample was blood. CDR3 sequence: CASSTGGGTYEQYF. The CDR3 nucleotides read TGTGCCAGCAGCACAGGGGGAGGGACCTACGAGCAGTACTTC.